Below, 15 T cell receptor beta chains from the same sample are listed, as sequenced in a study of regulatory T cells in long-lasting Graves disease. Sequencing libraries for TCR beta were prepared with iRepertoire HTBI primers and Arm-PCR of CDR3 regions. TCRdb fed the multiplex PCR reads into MiXCR, producing one record per CDR3 protein. This repertoire shows around 320,000 distinct CDR3 sequences, approximately 16% found once; its top ten account for 25% to 30%. This sample's time point: newly diagnosed GD, antithyroid drugs for less than 3 months. RNA from PBMCs was the source of the TCR library. These data are also associated with another study on T cells in Graves' hyperthyroidism and ophthalmopathy.

The sequenced sample was peripheral blood mononuclear cells (PBMCs), obtained at new diagnosis, from a patient treated with antithyroid drugs. The receptors shown here come from a man aged 35 to 55 with Graves disease.

This clonotype was found many times. The chain has TRBV11-2 and TRBJ2-3, with 11 bases identical to TRBD2. The ends lost 7 bases at V and 2 bases at J; junction bases unmatched: 8. CDR3 length: 16 amino acids. Germline values: CDR1 SGHAT, CDR2 FQNNGV. CDR3 loop: CASTLAGGRVTDTQYF. The CDR3 coding sequence is TGTGCCAGCACCCTAGCGGGGGGCCGGGTCACAGATACGCAGTATTTT.

The V and J genes are TRBV5-1 and TRBJ1-1, with D unresolved. The CDR3 loop spans 14 amino acids. V lost 0 bases, J lost 4 bases, and 10 bases lay in between. Germline lookup yields CDR1 SGHRS and CDR2 YFSETQ. CDR3 nucleotide sequence: TGCGCCAGCAGCTTGGCCGGGGAAGGCACTGAAGCTTTCTTT. It is translated as CASSLAGEGTEAFF.

Notes on this clonotype: Since a much larger clone is just one base distant, this may be a read error. The chain has TRBV7-2 and TRBJ2-7, with D uncertain. The V end lost 5 bases, the J end lost 6 bases, and 8 bases lay between the germline ends. The CDR3 extends over 11 amino acids. Germline V gives CDR1 SGHTA, CDR2 FQGNSA. CDR3 DNA sequence: TGTGCCAGCAGCGTAGGCGGCGAGCAGTACTTC. It yields the protein CASSVGGEQYF.

This clonotype was observed a few times. The chain has TRBV20-1 and TRBJ2-5; D possibly matches TRBD1 or TRBD2 (7 bases each). Germline V CDR1 and CDR2: DFQATT, SNEGSKA (reference sequence). The CDR3 sequence is 14 residues long. Trimming cost V 5 bases and J 0 bases, with 13 bases left between them. In DNA form, the CDR3 reads TGCAGTGCTGCCCAGGGGGGGTACCAAGAGACCCAGTACTTC. As protein: CSAAQGGYQETQYF.

A few counts support this clonotype. Here the CDR3 reads CASSQDRNTGELFF. CDR3 sequence (DNA): TGCGCCAGCAGCCAAGACAGGAACACCGGGGAGCTGTTTTTT. The genes are TRBV4-3 and TRBJ2-2; D is unresolved. CDR3 size: 14 residues. The V end lost 0 bases, the J end lost 1 base, and 3 bases lay between the germline ends. Per germline, CDR1 LGHNA and CDR2 YSLEER.

The rearrangement joins TRBV6-1 to TRBJ2-7; 9 bases are shared with TRBD1. J lost 2 bases, V lost 6 bases, and 5 bases had no gene match. Germline V CDR1 and CDR2: MNHNS, SASEGT. This CDR3 is 14 amino acids long. The CDR3 region is CASRRDRDAYEQYF. For the CDR3, the DNA is TGTGCCAGCAGGAGGGACAGGGACGCCTACGAGCAGTACTTC.

A few counts support this clonotype. The chain employs TRBV5-4 and TRBJ2-7; no firm D call. CDR1 and CDR2 from the germline V gene are SGHNT and YYREEE (reference sequence). Trimming shortened V by 4 bases and J by 1 base, and 21 bases separated the two germline ends. CDR3 length equals 17 residues. The CDR3 spells CASSPIPGRATSYEQYF. The CDR3 DNA reads as TGTGCCAGCAGCCCGATACCCGGAAGGGCTACATCCTACGAGCAGTACTTC.

Ten or more counts support this clonotype. The rearrangement links TRBV20-1 to TRBJ2-1; TRBD2 aligns across 10 bases. Germline V gene data show CDR1 as DFQATT and CDR2 as SNEGSKA (reference sequence). V shed 5 bases, J shed 6 bases, and the junction held 7 bases outside the gene matches. There are 14 residues in the CDR3. The CDR3 loop reads CSAPLAGRSNEQFF. The CDR3 nucleotides are TGCAGTGCTCCACTAGCGGGGAGGAGCAATGAGCAGTTCTTC.

The chain joins TRBV18 to TRBJ1-3; 8 bases agree with TRBD1. V gave up 3 bases and J gave up 6 bases; unmatched junction bases: 4. Germline V lookup: CDR1 KGHSH, CDR2 LQKENI. CDR3 length: 14 residues. CDR3 residues: CASSPAGGENTIYF. DNA of the CDR3: TGTGCCAGCTCACCCGCAGGGGGCGAAAACACCATATATTTT. Looking up the rest from reference TRBV18 and TRBJ1-3 gives the full variable domain: NAGVMQNPRHLVRRRGQEARLRCSPMKGHSHVYWYRQLPEEGLKFMVYLQKENIIDESGMPKERFSAEFPKEGPSILRIQQVVRGDSAAYFCASSPAGGENTIYFGEGSWLTVV.

This clonotype has at least ten counts. The chain joins TRBV30 to TRBJ1-3; D is possibly TRBD1 (6 bases). The CDR3 extends over 13 amino acids. Germline CDR1 and CDR2: GTSNPN and SVGIG (reference sequence). V was pared by 4 bases and J by 3 bases, with 10 bases between. The CDR3 loop is CAWNTGIGNTIYF. In DNA, the CDR3 is TGTGCCTGGAACACAGGGATTGGAAACACCATATATTTT.

The chain employs TRBV20-1 and TRBJ1-1; TRBD1 matches 9 bases. Germline V CDR1 and CDR2: DFQATT, SNEGSKA (reference sequence). After removal of 0 bases from V and 3 bases from J, the junction contained 5 bases not matched to a gene. This CDR3 contains 15 residues. In DNA form, the CDR3 reads TGCAGTGCTAGAGATTATCGACAGGGGGACACTGAAGCTTTCTTT. It is translated as CSARDYRQGDTEAFF.

Ten or more counts support this clonotype. V usage is TRBV12-3 or TRBV12-4 and J usage is TRBJ1-2; 7 positions agree with TRBD1. This CDR3 has 14 residues. With 6 bases clipped from V and 4 bases from J, the junction kept 8 bases outside the gene matches. The CDR3 is CASSQQGDSYGYTF. DNA for the CDR3: TGTGCCAGCAGCCAACAAGGGGACAGCTATGGCTACACCTTC.

V gene TRBV5-4 combines with J gene TRBJ2-5; perhaps D is TRBD1 or TRBD2 (5 bases each). The CDR3 length is 16 residues. CDR1 and CDR2 from the germline V gene are SGHNT and YYREEE (reference sequence). V was pared by 4 bases and J by 3 bases, with 19 bases between. The CDR3 reads CASSDAGKGVKETQYF. CDR3 nucleotides: TGTGCCAGCAGCGACGCAGGGAAGGGAGTAAAAGAGACCCAGTACTTC.

This clonotype was counted a few times. The gene calls are TRBV29-1 and TRBJ1-1; possibly TRBD1 for D (6 bases). The CDR3 sequence is 14 residues long. CDR1 and CDR2 (germline): SQVTM, ANQGSEA. V was cut by 4 bases and J by 0 bases, with 12 bases left in between. DNA of the CDR3: TGCAGCGTTGTCAGGGACAACATGAACACTGAAGCTTTCTTT. Translation gives CSVVRDNMNTEAFF.

Many counts were recorded for this clonotype. The chain employs TRBV2 and TRBJ1-5; 7 nucleotides align to TRBD1. The germline V gene has CDR1 SNHLY and CDR2 FYNNEI. After removal of 6 bases from V and 5 bases from J, the junction contained 7 bases not matched to a gene. The CDR3 loop spans 14 amino acids. CDR3 DNA sequence: TGTGCCAGCAGAGGGGGCGGACTTTATCAGCCCCAGCATTTT. Translated, it gives CASRGGGLYQPQHF.